This T cell receptor (beta chain) was retrieved from a study of cytomegalovirus exposure and HLA in healthy donors. Study-level results: A few chains linked to CMV were shown in vitro to be specific for CMV antigens.

As to this clone: Its cognate antigen is unknown.

The ends were cut back, 5 bases at V and 0 bases at J, with 14 bases in the middle. The germline V gene encodes CDR1 SGHTA and CDR2 FQGNSA. The CDR3 totals 15 residues. The PCR employed 60 Vbeta primers together with 13 Jbeta primers. The assay was immunoSEQ multiplex PCR, and TCRdb's table has in-frame clones only and misses some. The table lists around 130,000 clones, approximately 85% of them singletons. The V gene is TRBV7-2, the J gene TRBJ2-7; weak D call: TRBD1 (5 bases). The sequenced material came from PBMCs. The source of this sequence is a boy aged 5-17 years in good health and CMV-seronegative. This CDR3 is CASSRGQDPSYEQYF. The DNA of the CDR3 is TGTGCCAGCAGCCGAGGACAAGATCCCTCCTACGAGCAGTACTTC. Variable domain in full (rest from reference TRBV7-2 and TRBJ2-7): GAGVSQSPSNKVTEKGKDVELRCDPISGHTALYWYRQSLGQGLEFLIYFQGNSAPDKSGLPSDRFSAERTGGSVSTLTIQRTQQEDSAVYLCASSRGQDPSYEQYFGPGTRLTVT.